The 8 T cell receptor beta chains below come from one sample, sequenced in a study of cytomegalovirus exposure and HLA in healthy donors. Amplification used 60 Vbeta primers and 13 Jbeta primers. Profiling relied on immunoSEQ multiplex PCR, and the TCRdb table lists in-frame clones only, not all of them. The table records some 150,000 clones, roughly 70% of them present only once. Sequencing was carried out using PBMCs. The receptors derive from a man aged 30 to 45 in good health and CMV-seronegative.

For the CDR3, the DNA is TGTGCCAGCAGTGAACAGGGAAGAGGTCAGCCCCAGCATTTT. It yields the protein CASSEQGRGQPQHF. The chain carries TRBV28 and TRBJ1-5; TRBD1 might be the D (6 bases). V was trimmed by 5 bases and J by 6 bases, leaving 14 bases between them. Germline V CDR1 and CDR2: MDHEN, SYDVKM. The length of the CDR3 is 14 residues.

The rearrangement links TRBV9 to TRBJ2-7; D may be TRBD1 (7 bases). CDR1 SGDLS and CDR2 YYNGEE come from the germline V gene. Trimming cost V 0 bases and J 5 bases, with 18 bases left between them. This CDR3 region has 16 residues. The CDR3 DNA reads TGTGCCAGCAGCGTAGGGACAACAGGGGAGGTCCACGAGCAGTACTTC. This encodes CASSVGTTGEVHEQYF.

J is TRBJ1-1 and V is TRBV5-4; TRBD1 agrees at 9 bases. V lost 3 bases to trimming and J lost 1 base; unmatched junction nucleotides: 10. This CDR3 is 17 amino acids long. Germline V gives CDR1 SGHNT, CDR2 YYREEE (reference sequence). The CDR3 region has the DNA TGTGCCAGCAGCTGGGGAACAGGGGGCGCTGGGAACACTGAAGCTTTCTTT. Translated, it gives CASSWGTGGAGNTEAFF.

This clone was detected once. This rearrangement joins TRBV27 to TRBJ1-4; 7 bases match TRBD1. V lost 5 bases to trimming and J lost 0 bases; unmatched junction nucleotides: 3. This CDR3 region has 15 residues. The germline V gene encodes CDR1 MNHEY and CDR2 SMNVEV (reference sequence). Written as DNA, the CDR3 is TGTGCCAGCAGTCCCGGGACAGCAACTAATGAAAAACTGTTTTTT. This encodes CASSPGTATNEKLFF.

This clone was observed a single time. The V and J genes are TRBV7-2 and TRBJ2-1; possible D gene TRBD1, 7 bases. The CDR3 is made up of 13 amino acids. Germline values: CDR1 SGHTA, CDR2 FQGNSA. The ends were cut back, 1 base at V and 13 bases at J, with 14 bases in the middle. The CDR3, as DNA: TGTGCCAGCAGCTTAGGGGTTCAGGGGGGACAGTTCTTC. Its protein product is CASSLGVQGGQFF.

This chain joins TRBV19 and TRBJ2-7; D not resolved. Germline assignment: CDR1 LNHDA and CDR2 SQIVND (reference sequence). CDR3 size: 14 residues. Deletions cut 6 bases from V and 0 bases from J, with 12 bases between. CDR3 sequence: CASRNHVSSYEQYF. Written as DNA, the CDR3 is TGTGCCAGTAGGAATCACGTTAGCTCCTACGAGCAGTACTTC.

The chain carries TRBV7-9 and TRBJ2-7; 8 nucleotides line up with TRBD1. Germline V CDR1 and CDR2: SEHNR, FQNEAQ (reference sequence). V lost 2 bases to trimming and J lost 3 bases; unmatched junction nucleotides: 3. CDR3 length: 14 amino acids. This chain's CDR3 is CASSLQDRDYEQYF. CDR3 sequence (DNA): TGTGCCAGCAGCTTACAGGACAGGGACTACGAGCAGTACTTC. Filled out from reference TRBV7-9 and TRBJ2-7, the complete variable domain reads DTGVSQNPRHKITKRGQNVTFRCDPISEHNRLYWYRQTLGQGPEFLTYFQNEAQLEKSRLLSDRFSAERPKGSFSTLEIQRTEQGDSAMYLCASSLQDRDYEQYFGPGTRLTVT.

This sequence joins TRBV27 and TRBJ2-1, with 11 bases aligning to TRBD2. CDR1 and CDR2 from the germline V gene are MNHEY and SMNVEV (reference sequence). This CDR3 spans 17 amino acids. V dropped 1 base and J dropped 4; count of bases not matched to a gene: 6. This chain's CDR3 is CASSLYLAGGPYNEQFF. The CDR3 coding sequence is TGTGCCAGCAGTTTATACCTAGCGGGGGGCCCTTACAATGAGCAGTTCTTC.